This TCR beta chain was captured by sequencing in a study of patients and donors after allogeneic stem cell transplantation. TCRdb used MiXCR to reprocess the RT-PCR reads, holding one entry per CDR3 protein. This sample has some 880,000 distinct CDR3 sequences, with over 15% found just once. This CDR3 is 15 amino acids long. Germline loops: CDR1 SGHRS, CDR2 YFSETQ. V lost 4 bases and J lost 2, with 16 bases in between. This clonotype was seen more than once but under ten times. Material: blood, either unsorted or a sorted T cell fraction (not recorded which). The rearrangement uses TRBV5-1 and TRBJ2-7; D perhaps matches TRBD2 (5 bases). The sequence derives from a human donor who was either an allogeneic HSCT recipient or a stem cell or donor lymphocyte infusion donor (not recorded which). It is not recorded whose cells these are; they may come from a transplant donor. CDR3 loop: CASSPPEEGTYEQYF. CDR3 bases: TGCGCCAGCAGCCCCCCGGAGGAAGGGACCTACGAGCAGTACTTC.